This T cell receptor (beta chain) was found in a study of blood T cells in healthy people across ages. V lost 0 bases, J lost 11 bases, and 8 bases stayed unmatched. This CDR3 contains 14 residues. Germline V gives CDR1 LGHNA, CDR2 YSLEER. A second roughly 6 to 11 cycle PCR used barcoded and J-beta primers. TCRdb itself ran the 5' RACE reads through MiXCR, one entry per CDR3 protein. Counted here are 780,000 or so distinct CDR3 sequences, approximately 25% occurring once; the ten biggest clones make up approximately 4%. These data also formed part of another study, on T cells of mothers and their children.

The sequenced material came from blood. The receptor's source is a boy aged 5-17 years in good health. The chain uses TRBV4-3 and TRBJ1-1, with 8 bases matching TRBD1. This chain's CDR3 is CASSQDRQGWWAFF. As DNA, the CDR3 is TGCGCCAGCAGCCAAGATCGACAGGGGTGGTGGGCTTTCTTT.